A single sample is the source of the 15 T cell receptor beta chains below, sequenced in a study of T cells in Graves' hyperthyroidism and ophthalmopathy. TCR beta CDR3 region amplification was performed from RNA transcripts. The primer set for the first-round RT-PCR of the TCR CDR3 was HTBI. TCRdb reprocessed the multiplex PCR reads via MiXCR and lists one record per CDR3 protein. In the table there are 250,000 to 350,000 distinct CDR3 sequences, approximately 16% of which are singletons. The sequencing input was blood. The receptors come from a young man with Graves' hyperthyroidism.

This clonotype was counted between two and nine times. This rearrangement joins TRBV12-3 or TRBV12-4 to TRBJ2-1, with 7 bases matching TRBD2. V was pared by 8 bases and J by 9 bases, with 13 bases of the junction left unmatched. The CDR3 covers 14 residues. The CDR3 DNA sequence: TGTGCCAGCCGGCGGGAGAATGCACACGGTGAGCAGTTCTTC. Its protein is CASRRENAHGEQFF.

In its sample, this clonotype was seen many times. J is TRBJ1-1 and V is TRBV2; D is uncertain. Trimming took 3 bases from V and 4 from J, leaving 12 bases between them. This CDR3 has 14 residues. Germline CDR1 and CDR2: SNHLY and FYNNEI. In nucleotides, the CDR3 is TGTGCCAGCAGTGAGGCGGGGTCGGGCACTGAAGCTTTCTTT. Amino acid sequence: CASSEAGSGTEAFF. Supplemented by reference TRBV2 and TRBJ1-1, the full variable domain reads EPEVTQTPSHQVTQMGQEVILRCVPISNHLYFYWYRQILGQKVEFLVSFYNNEISEKSEIFDDQFSVERPDGSNFTLKIRSTKLEDSAMYFCASSEAGSGTEAFFGQGTRLTVV.

This clonotype was observed a handful of times. The chain employs TRBV6-1 and TRBJ2-2; 7 bases are shared with TRBD2. CDR3 length: 15 amino acids. V shed 5 bases, J shed 6 bases, and the junction held 9 bases outside the gene matches. Germline values: CDR1 MNHNS, CDR2 SASEGT. DNA for the CDR3: TGTGCCAGCAGTTGGGGACTATTCATTTCCGGGGAGCTGTTTTTT. Encoded protein: CASSWGLFISGELFF.

This clonotype has ten or more counts. The chain couples TRBV4-2 to TRBJ1-1; TRBD1 aligns across 8 bases. Germline assignment: CDR1 LGHNA and CDR2 YNFKEQ. The CDR3 is 12 amino acids. V shed 4 bases and J 9 bases; nucleotides not matched to a gene: 4. The chain's CDR3 is CASSPRTGQAFF. The CDR3 nucleotides are TGTGCCAGCAGCCCTCGGACAGGGCAAGCTTTCTTT.

This clonotype turned up a few times. The chain employs TRBV2 and TRBJ1-2; D gene ambiguous. The ends were cut back, 3 bases at V and 4 bases at J, with 12 bases in the middle. The CDR3 contains 14 residues. The germline CDR1 and CDR2 sequences are SNHLY and FYNNEI. CDR3 amino acids: CASSDSGSVYGYTF. The DNA of the CDR3 is TGTGCCAGCAGTGATTCCGGAAGCGTCTATGGCTACACCTTC.

This clonotype was recorded at least ten times. As DNA, the CDR3 is TGTGCCAGCTCGGGGGGAGGAGGACAGCCCCAGCATTTT. Translating gives CASSGGGGQPQHF. The chain carries TRBV12-3 or TRBV12-4 and TRBJ1-5; a possible D gene is TRBD1 (5 bases). Trimming pared 8 bases from V and 7 bases from J, leaving 15 bases between. The CDR3 spans 13 residues.

In its sample, this clonotype was seen many times. This chain links TRBV10-3 with TRBJ2-3; TRBD2 is a possible D gene (6 bases). CDR3 length: 15 amino acids. Germline assignment: CDR1 ENHRY and CDR2 SYGVKD. V was cut by 2 bases and J by 4 bases, with 13 bases left in between. The CDR3 here is CAISEGGTGADTQYF. As DNA, the CDR3 is TGTGCCATCAGTGAGGGCGGGACGGGCGCAGATACGCAGTATTTT.

This clonotype appeared a few times. The CDR3 loop reads CASSLGTSGAASVYF. The CDR3, as DNA: TGCGCCAGCAGCTTGGGGACTAGCGGAGCCGCAAGTGTGTACTTC. The rearrangement uses TRBV5-1 and TRBJ2-5, with 10 nucleotides matching TRBD2. J gave up 13 bases and V 0 bases, and 12 bases lay outside the gene matches. The length of the CDR3 is 15 residues. Germline V gene data show CDR1 as SGHRS and CDR2 as YFSETQ. Drawing the rest from reference TRBV5-1 and TRBJ2-5, the complete variable domain is KAGVTQTPRYLIKTRGQQVTLSCSPISGHRSVSWYQQTPGQGLQFLFEYFSETQRNKGNFPGRFSGRQFSNSRSEMNVSTLELGDSALYLCASSLGTSGAASVYFGPGTRLLVL.

This clonotype was detected many times. J is TRBJ2-7 and V is TRBV4-1, with TRBD1 matching 7 bases. This CDR3 has 15 amino acids. Germline CDR1 and CDR2: MGHRA and YSYEKL. Germline trimming cut 0 bases from V and 2 bases from J; bases unmatched to any gene: 4. The DNA of the CDR3 is TGCGCCAGCAGCCAAGAATGGGACAGCGCCTACGAGCAGTACTTC. Its protein is CASSQEWDSAYEQYF.

The chain has TRBV11-3 and TRBJ1-1, with no clear D. V lost 5 bases and J 8 bases, leaving 12 bases between the germline ends. Looked up from germline, CDR1 is SGHNT and CDR2 is YENEEA. The CDR3 extends over 12 amino acids. The CDR3, as DNA: TGTGCCAGCAGCCCCCCCGGGAGAGAAGCTTTCTTT. This codes for CASSPPGREAFF.

This clonotype was found a few times. The chain couples TRBV20-1 to TRBJ2-1, with D maybe TRBD2 (6 bases). CDR1 is DFQATT and CDR2 is SNEGSKA in the germline V gene (reference sequence). Trimming took 3 bases from V and 3 from J, leaving 12 bases between them. The CDR3 is made up of 14 amino acids. CDR3 in amino acids: CSARKTGGYNEQFF. As DNA, the CDR3 is TGCAGTGCTAGGAAGACCGGGGGCTACAATGAGCAGTTCTTC.

In DNA, the CDR3 is TGCAGTCCCTTTCAGGGCTACGAGCAGTACTTC. Its translation is CSPFQGYEQYF. V gene TRBV20-1 combines with J gene TRBJ2-7; a possible D gene is TRBD1 (5 bases). The V gene's germline CDR1 is DFQATT and CDR2 SNEGSKA (reference sequence). Trimming stripped 8 bases from V and 3 bases from J, with 11 bases between. This CDR3 has 11 residues.

In its sample, this clonotype was seen a few times. This chain connects TRBV6-1 to TRBJ2-5; D ambiguous. Germline V gene lookup returns CDR1 MNHNS and CDR2 SASEGT. Trimming removed 5 bases at V and 5 bases at J, with 24 bases between. The CDR3 extends over 17 amino acids. The CDR3 nucleotides read TGTGCCAGCAGTTACACATCCTCGCTGGGCTTAGGTGAGACCCAGTACTTC. Encoded protein: CASSYTSSLGLGETQYF.

This clonotype showed up many times. The chain carries TRBV7-9 and TRBJ2-7; the match to TRBD2 covers 8 bases. V trimming: 3 bases; J trimming: 3 bases; junction bases outside the gene matches: 7. Germline lookup yields CDR1 SEHNR and CDR2 FQNEAQ (reference sequence). CDR3 length equals 15 residues. In DNA, the CDR3 is TGTGCCAGCAGCTTCTCGGGGGGGACAATCTACGAGCAGTACTTC. Its protein is CASSFSGGTIYEQYF.

Only a few counts were recorded for this clonotype. The chain combines TRBV12-3 or TRBV12-4 with TRBJ2-2, with TRBD2 matching over 15 bases. After removal of 2 bases from V and 7 bases from J, the junction contained 5 bases not matched to a gene. The CDR3 has 17 amino acids. CDR3 protein: CASSLRTSGRGVGELFF. CDR3 coding DNA: TGTGCCAGCAGTTTACGGACTAGCGGGAGGGGGGTCGGGGAGCTGTTTTTT.